This TCR beta chain was identified in a study of blood T cells in healthy people across ages. Sample-barcoded 5' priming and a J-beta primer mix drove a second PCR of about 6 to 12 cycles. Template switching added a 12-random-nucleotide identifier to every cDNA molecule. TCRdb passed the 5' RACE reads through MiXCR, listing each CDR3 protein once. The repertoire holds about 2 million distinct CDR3 sequences, with 49% as singletons. Every sample gave at least 5 micrograms of total RNA when it was extracted. V lost 1 base and J 11 bases, leaving 12 bases between the germline ends. The CDR3 length is 13 residues. The germline gives CDR1 SEHNR, CDR2 FQNEAQ (reference sequence).

Sequencing was done on a sample of blood. The receptor's source is a woman between 40 and 55 years old in good health. J is TRBJ2-1 and V is TRBV7-9; D could derive from TRBD1 or TRBD2 (5 bases each). CDR3 sequence: CASSLDARGQQFF. The CDR3 DNA reads as TGTGCCAGCAGCTTAGATGCCCGGGGACAGCAGTTCTTC.